The rows below give T cell receptor beta chains drawn from one sample of a study of cytomegalovirus exposure and HLA in healthy donors. Libraries were prepared by immunoSEQ multiplex PCR; TCRdb keeps only in-frame clonotypes and omits some of them. Seen here are 140,000 to 150,000 clones, less than 9.5% observed once, and the top ten hold roughly 1.9%. Sequencing was performed on PBMCs. The receptors stem from a male donor in good health and CMV-seronegative. Each CDR3 is given with its conserved first and last residue. D genes are given only for firm matches. Size is stated for part of the rows, as once, few or many counts, or as a class when the clone is expanded.

length	D	V	J	size	DNA	CDR3
13	NA	TRBV19	TRBJ1-5	NA	TGTGCCAGTAGTATACAGTTAAATCAGCCCCAGCATTTT	CASSIQLNQPQHF
15	TRBD1	TRBV7-2	TRBJ2-5	NA	TGTGCCAGCAGCCGACAGGGGGTTGGTTGGGAGACCCAGTACTTC	CASSRQGVGWETQYF
15	TRBD1	TRBV6-5	TRBJ1-3	NA	TGTGCCAGCAGTCGATCGACAGGGGCTGGAAACACCATATATTTT	CASSRSTGAGNTIYF
16	TRBD1	TRBV28	TRBJ1-1	NA	TGTGCCAGCAGTACACTACGGACAGGGCTGAACACTGAAGCTTTCTTT	CASSTLRTGLNTEAFF
15	TRBD1	TRBV7-9	TRBJ2-7	NA	TGTGCCAGCAGCTCAGTGGACAGGGGGCGATACGAGCAGTACTTC	CASSSVDRGRYEQYF
15	NA	TRBV7-2	TRBJ1-2	few	TGTGCCAGCAGCTCCGCCGGGTTCCCAACCTATGGCTACACCTTC	CASSSAGFPTYGYTF
13	NA	TRBV13	TRBJ2-7	few	TGTGCCAGCAGCCAGGGCCGGTCCTACGAGCAGTACTTC	CASSQGRSYEQYF
17	TRBD1	TRBV14	TRBJ2-1	few	TGTGCCAGCAGCCCCCGGGACAGGACCCATCATGACAATGAGCAGTTCTTC	CASSPRDRTHHDNEQFF
12	NA	TRBV5-6	TRBJ1-5	NA	TGTGCCAGCAGCTTGGTCGATCAGCCCCAGCATTTT	CASSLVDQPQHF
14	TRBD1	TRBV6-5	TRBJ1-1	few	TGTGCCAGCAGTCAACCAGGGGGCGCGACTGAAGCTTTCTTT	CASSQPGGATEAFF
14	NA	TRBV19	TRBJ1-1	few	TGTGCCAGTAGTATCGGACACCGGAACACTGAAGCTTTCTTT	CASSIGHRNTEAFF
13	NA	TRBV18	TRBJ2-7	NA	TGTGCCACTTCCCATCTAGCGACCTACGAGCAGTACTTC	CATSHLATYEQYF
15	TRBD1	TRBV9	TRBJ1-1	few	TGTGCCAGCAGCGGAAAGCAGGGGGCATTGACTGAAGCTTTCTTT	CASSGKQGALTEAFF
16	NA	TRBV5-4	TRBJ2-1	NA	TGTGCCAGCAGCTTGGACATAACCAGCTCCTACAATGAGCAGTTCTTC	CASSLDITSSYNEQFF
13	NA	TRBV6-5	TRBJ1-5	few	TGTGCCAGCAGTTCTTATAGCAATCAGCCCCAGCATTTT	CASSSYSNQPQHF
14	TRBD2	TRBV6-5	TRBJ2-7	NA	TGTGCCAGCAGTTGGGCGGGGGGGCCCTACGAGCAGTACTTC	CASSWAGGPYEQYF
14	TRBD1	TRBV7-9	TRBJ1-6	NA	TGTGCCAGCAGCATGGGACAGTCTAATTCACCCCTCCACTTT	CASSMGQSNSPLHF
12	TRBD1	TRBV25-1	TRBJ2-1	few	TGTGCCAGCTCGGGACAGCCCAATGAGCAGTTCTTC	CASSGQPNEQFF
13	NA	TRBV28	TRBJ2-5	NA	TGTGCCAGCTGTATAGGAGCCCAAGAGACCCAGTACTTC	CASCIGAQETQYF
13	TRBD2	TRBV2	TRBJ2-7	few	TGTGCCAGCAGTGAAAGCGGGGGCAGCGAGCAGTACTTC	CASSESGGSEQYF
15	TRBD2	TRBV7-9	TRBJ2-3	NA	TGTGCCAGCAGCAGACTAGCGGGGCGCACAGATACGCAGTATTTT	CASSRLAGRTDTQYF
13	TRBD2	TRBV7-6	TRBJ2-7	NA	TGTGCCAGCAGCCCCGGGGGGTCCCCCGAGCAGTACTTC	CASSPGGSPEQYF
16	NA	TRBV4-1	TRBJ1-5	NA	TGCGCCAGCAGCCAAGGTCTACAGATTAGCAATCAGCCCCAGCATTTT	CASSQGLQISNQPQHF
12	TRBD1	TRBV9	TRBJ1-1	NA	TGTGCCAGCAGCGGACAGGGGGCGAGCCCTTTCTTT	CASSGQGASPFF
13	NA	TRBV4-2	TRBJ1-1	few	TGTGCCAGCAGCCAAGGTCCGGGGACTGAAGCTTTCTTT	CASSQGPGTEAFF
15	TRBD2	TRBV28	TRBJ2-1	NA	TGTGCCAGCAGTCCCCGGGGGGGCTCCTACAATGAGCAGTTCTTC	CASSPRGGSYNEQFF
18	NA	TRBV7-9	TRBJ1-5	few	TGTGCCAGCAGCCCGATAGGTGGGGCGACAAAGGACAATCAGCCCCAGCATTTT	CASSPIGGATKDNQPQHF
17	TRBD1	TRBV7-9	TRBJ2-3	few	TGTGCCAGCAGCTTGAGCCACAGGGGTGGGAGCACAGATACGCAGTATTTT	CASSLSHRGGSTDTQYF
13	NA	TRBV4-3	TRBJ2-2	few	TGCGCCAGCAGCCGCTCATGGCCCGGGGAGCTGTTTTTT	CASSRSWPGELFF
14	NA	TRBV5-5	TRBJ1-5	few	TGTGCCAGCAGCCCTGCCAGGGGAGATCAGCCCCAGCATTTT	CASSPARGDQPQHF
12	TRBD2	TRBV29-1	TRBJ2-5	few	TGCAGCGTTGACACTAGCGTGGAGACCCAGTACTTC	CSVDTSVETQYF
14	NA	TRBV28	TRBJ1-2	NA	TGTGCCAGCAGTACCGGGACAATCAGGCATGGCTACACCTTC	CASSTGTIRHGYTF